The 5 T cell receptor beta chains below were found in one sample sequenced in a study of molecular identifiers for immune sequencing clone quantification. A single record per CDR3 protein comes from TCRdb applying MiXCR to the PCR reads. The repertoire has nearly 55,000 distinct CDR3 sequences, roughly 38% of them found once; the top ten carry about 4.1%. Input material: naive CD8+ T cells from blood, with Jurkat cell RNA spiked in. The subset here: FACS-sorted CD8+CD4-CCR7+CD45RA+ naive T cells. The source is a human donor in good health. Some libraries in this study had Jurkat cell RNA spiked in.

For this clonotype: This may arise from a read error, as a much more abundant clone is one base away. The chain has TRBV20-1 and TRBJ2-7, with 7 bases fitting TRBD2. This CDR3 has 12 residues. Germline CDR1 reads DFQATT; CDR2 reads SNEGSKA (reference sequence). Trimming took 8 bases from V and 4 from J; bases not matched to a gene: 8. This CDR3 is CSRPSGGYEQYF. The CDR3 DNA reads TGCAGTAGGCCTAGCGGAGGTTACGAGCAGTACTTC.

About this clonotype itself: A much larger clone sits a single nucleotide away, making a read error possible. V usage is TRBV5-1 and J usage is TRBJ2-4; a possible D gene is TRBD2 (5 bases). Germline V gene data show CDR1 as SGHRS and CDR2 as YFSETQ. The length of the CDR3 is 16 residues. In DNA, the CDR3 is TGCGCCAGCAGCTTGGACGGAAGCCTAGCCAAAGACATTCAGTACTTC. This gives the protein CASSLDGSLAKDIQYF.

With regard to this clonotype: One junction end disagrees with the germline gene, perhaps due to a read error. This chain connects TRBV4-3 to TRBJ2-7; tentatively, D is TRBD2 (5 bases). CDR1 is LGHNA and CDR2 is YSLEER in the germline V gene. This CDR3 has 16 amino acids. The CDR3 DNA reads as TGCGCCAGCAGCCAAGATGTCGTTAGCGAAAAGTACGAGCAGAACTTC. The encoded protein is CASSQDVVSEKYEQNF.

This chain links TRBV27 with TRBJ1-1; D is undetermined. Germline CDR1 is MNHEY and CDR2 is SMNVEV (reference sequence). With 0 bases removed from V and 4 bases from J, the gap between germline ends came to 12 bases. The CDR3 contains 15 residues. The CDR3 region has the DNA TGTGCCAGCAGTTTATCGATAGGAGGGTTCACTGAAGCTTTCTTT. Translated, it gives CASSLSIGGFTEAFF.

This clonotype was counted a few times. Here the CDR3 reads CASSGLQETQYF. CDR3 sequence (DNA): TGTGCCAGCAGTGGTCTCCAAGAGACCCAGTACTTC. The chain links TRBV12-3 or TRBV12-4 to TRBJ2-5; D is ambiguous. The CDR3 has 12 residues. With 5 bases removed from V and 1 base from J, the gap between germline ends came to 5 bases.